This T cell receptor (beta chain) was profiled in a study of blood T cell repertoires in COVID-19. Background on the study: The United States, Italy and Spain were the sources of the acute and convalescent COVID-19 samples.

This CDR3 has 12 residues. Germline V gene sequence: CDR1 SNHLY, CDR2 FYNNEI. Of note for this clone: At one boundary the junction diverges from the germline segment, which might be a read error.

Original analysis: Using reference gene primer amplification, nucleated cell counts were estimated. The data were produced by immunoSEQ multiplex PCR, yet TCRdb's version contains in-frame clones alone and is incomplete. V and J calls and clone size are those listed in that table; D and trimming were worked out from the DNA. The table has over 110,000 clones, almost 85% seen once. Cohort assignment relied on participant-reported clinical history. Sequences were obtained from PBMCs or T cells enriched from blood (not recorded which). The chain has TRBV2 and TRBJ2-5, with TRBD2 matching over 8 bases. The receptor was isolated from a man aged 40-55 years with acute COVID-19. CDR3 amino acids: CAGRLASETQYF. Written as DNA, the CDR3 is TGTGCCGGCAGACTAGCGAGCGAGACCCAGTACTTC.